This T cell receptor beta chain derives from a study of cytomegalovirus exposure and HLA in healthy donors (dated by TCRdb to the late 2010s). As for the study more broadly: An earlier analysis of 587 of the donors reported approximately 260 Gb of sequence data and 117 million unique TCR beta sequences obtained from approximately 180 million T cells. Approximately 300 gigabases of sequencing data and 91 million or so unique TCR sequences made up an early release that covered 500 to 650 HLA-typed donors. Of the roughly 430 genotyped donors, about 84% fell in the genetic ancestry cluster associated with self-reported Caucasian donors. The study aimed to test whether signatures of past pathogen exposure could be identified by cataloging public T cell receptors. The study used immunosequencing to profile the T cell repertoires of 670 or so subjects and linked those repertoires to cytomegalovirus serostatus. Along with the 666-subject first cohort, a separate validation cohort of over a hundred different subjects was used. To predict cytomegalovirus infection status, the study combined high-throughput TCR immunosequencing, statistical association of individual TCRs with disease status, and machine learning. In a later analysis, previously published TCR beta repertoires from fewer than 750 donors were re-analyzed and high-resolution HLA genotyping was added so that TCR occurrence patterns could be studied. Rather than drawing on any new phenotypic data, the later analysis identified candidate immune exposures from TCR beta sequences and the way those sequences occurred across donors. To decide whether each TCR beta V gene segment behaved as functional or pseudogenic, an earlier analysis of some 600 of the donors relied on high-throughput TCR beta sequencing. Donor age, sex, ethnicity and CMV serostatus were compiled alongside the repertoire data. A later genetic analysis used genome-wide SNP genotypes for about 65% of the 666 donors, treating that subset as a discovery cohort. All discovery cohort repertoires had been generated using a single sequencing platform. Class I and class II HLA loci were covered by the typing at four-digit resolution. Typing coverage varied by locus: 629-630 donors for A, B, C, DRB1 and DQB1; approximately 500 for DQA1; over 600 for DPA1; around 490 for DPB1. About five DR-DQ haplotypes were handled as single units for association and clustering because linkage in the cohort was strong. On average, roughly 250,000 unique TCR beta nucleotide sequences were sequenced per donor among fewer than 500 genotyped donors of the cohort, with around 19% of those sequences being non-productive.

This clone came up a few times. There is no known antigen for this receptor. No quality values exist for individual bases; no much larger clone is one base distant. In total, 600 or so healthy bone marrow donors made up the cohort. Cohort members were all nominally healthy when sampled, although unrecorded immune exposures were likely present. The donor tested CMV seropositive, placing the donor among the approximately 310 seropositive members of the cohort. A peripheral blood sample was provided by each donor, and peripheral blood mononuclear cells were used for TCR beta sequencing. Genomic DNA was extracted from the blood cell samples with the Qiagen DNeasy Blood Extraction Kit. The germline V gene sets CDR1 to SNHLY and CDR2 to FYNNEI. Measured from the cysteine to the phenylalanine, the CDR3 is 14 residues long. Of all the DNA, just the CDR3 is kept, 42 bases in frame from base 1. Deletion took 6 bases off V and 3 bases off J, with a span of 9 bases between the germline ends.

Library prep was done by the immunoSEQ multiplex PCR assay. A mixture of 60 forward primers for TCR Vbeta segments and 13 reverse primers for TCR Jbeta segments was used in the multiplex PCR. A multiplex PCR assay on genomic DNA amplified the CDR3 region of rearranged TCR beta genes. The amplified TCR beta libraries were sequenced on the Illumina HiSeq System as 87-base-pair reads. Under the source paper's analysis protocol: A later analysis counted some 74 million unique TCR beta chains across the 650 to 800 repertoires, and 10 million to 11 million of these chains were shared by at least two donors. Raw reads were error-corrected and collapsed into unique sequences by a nearest-neighbor algorithm in which closely related sequences were merged to remove PCR and sequencing errors. To assign V, D and J gene segments, CDR3 sequences were aligned to IMGT reference sequences. For a sequence to be retained, at least a six-nucleotide match to both a V gene segment and a J gene segment was required. A rearrangement counted as productive if the CDR3 had no stop codons and remained in frame with V and J, and every other rearrangement counted as non-productive. Following IMGT convention, CDR3 was defined as the stretch from the second conserved V-encoded cysteine to the conserved J-encoded phenylalanine. In an earlier analysis of some 550 of the donors, sequences lacking an unambiguous match to a single V gene segment were excluded. In an earlier analysis of 450 to 700 of the donors, V segments were called functional above 56.7% productive rearrangements and were called segregating when the between-donor standard deviation exceeded 5%. To diagnose cytomegalovirus status from the catalog of TCR beta chain sequences, a statistical classification framework was built. In a later analysis, TCR nucleotide sequences were compared against IMGT/GENE-DB human TR gene sequences so that V and J genes could be assigned. Using the TCRdist pipeline, a later analysis assigned CDR3 sequences along with most-parsimonious VDJ recombination scenarios. A later analysis defined each TCR beta chain by its CDR3 amino acid sequence plus V-gene family, and excluded reads lacking a unique V-gene family. A later analysis removed 450 to 600 highly shared, low-generation-probability nucleotide sequences to deal with suspected cross-contamination and a sequencing artifact. In a later analysis, a clonal expansion index for each public chain was calculated from normalized within-repertoire ranks of inferred template counts. A later analysis computed generation probabilities with a VDJ recombination model fitted to out-of-frame rearrangements, and checked the results against IGoR. In a later analysis, hypergeometric tests were used to score TCR-TCR, TCR-HLA and TCR-CMV co-occurrence, with a repertoire-size bias correction applied to TCR pairs. In a later analysis, false discovery rates were estimated by permuting HLA or CMV assignments 20 times. In a later analysis, co-occurring TCRs were grouped using DBSCAN, with TCRdist sequence similarity added in when clustering inside HLA-allele-positive subsets. Repertoires with fewer than 30,000 or more than 120,000 public chains were left out of co-occurrence clustering, as were five repertoires with anomalous nucleotide sharing. The table was pulled from immuneACCESS by TCRdb, which kept in-frame rearrangements only. Such tables lose some clones; where checked, under half of the loss comes from unresolved V genes, and the rest has no known cause. The V and J calls and the clone size are those of that table, but D and trimming were determined from the DNA. This sample lists about 120,000 clones; over 60% were detected once. Roughly 13% of the sample is taken by the ten largest.

The study at large found these results: Roughly uniform sequencing depth across donors was assumed in presence/absence analyses, although this assumption may not hold. According to a later genetic analysis, donors in an Asian-associated ancestry cluster had fewer N-insertions in productive TCRs than the approximately 670-donor mean. In a later genetic analysis, a missense DCLRE1C variant was associated with V-gene and J-gene trimming of TCR beta chains, and the association was replicated in an independent cohort. A group of highly shared sequence variants was considered likely to be a technical artifact of the sequencing pipeline. The classifier was reported to diagnose cytomegalovirus status with high specificity and sensitivity in both the original and validation cohorts. The study listed approximately 160 TCR beta chains as associated with cytomegalovirus. A further reported finding was that TCR beta sequences accurately predicted the HLA-A and HLA-B alleles for most subjects in the first cohort. Strong co-occurrence of HLA alleles, especially DR and DQ, made assigning TCR associations to individual alleles difficult. The 87-base-pair reads could not distinguish some IMGT-functional V segments, including TRBV6-2 and TRBV6-3, so those segments were excluded. Most TCR sequences were seen in very few donors, while some public TCRs were found in many individuals. In an earlier analysis of roughly 560 of the donors, most TCR beta V segments were observed in productive rearrangements about 90% or about 30% of the time, broadly matching IMGT annotations. Because counts were too low, about 15 rarely observed V segments, including chromosome 9 orphons, were left out of the earlier analysis of roughly 600 of the donors. A later analysis found that most CMV-associated TCR beta chains appeared HLA-restricted, with HLA associations seemingly driven largely by CMV exposure. Correlated functional status among segregating V segments might be attributable to linkage disequilibrium, but an unknown experimental factor could not be ruled out. Because HLA typing was missing for some donors at each locus, association tests included only the typed subset. A later analysis associated about 17,000 TCR beta sequences with specific HLA alleles at a false discovery rate of 0.05. The only immune exposure information available for the cohort was CMV serostatus. In a later analysis, HLA-associated TCR beta chains were found to be more clonally expanded and to have lower generation probabilities than equally common non-associated chains. It was suggested by the authors that the approach could potentially be generalized to other disease states and immunological phenotypes. According to a later analysis, TCR association rates differed among HLA loci, with DRB1 alleles showing the most associated TCRs and HLA-C alleles showing the fewest. Only TCR beta chains were sequenced in this cohort, and the absence of alpha or paired-chain data limited detectable features. In a later analysis, several top co-occurrence clusters were reported to appear linked to parvovirus B19, influenza, CMV and Epstein-Barr virus. In vitro tests confirmed that three of the cytomegalovirus-associated TCR beta chains recognize cytomegalovirus antigens.

The receptor was derived from a man aged 30 to 45 in good health and CMV-seropositive. The sample comprised PBMCs. The chain is encoded by TRBV2 joined to TRBJ1-6, with a tentative D gene TRBD1 over 6 matching bases. This receptor carries the CDR3 CASRGGDYNSPLHF. The DNA is as follows: TGTGCCAGCAGAGGGGGGGACTATAATTCACCCCTCCACTTT.